The source of this T cell receptor beta chain is a study of cytomegalovirus exposure and HLA in healthy donors. Study-wide results and limits: Earlier analysis looked at TCR beta V segments, and most were productive about 87% or about 30% of the time. It was reported in a later analysis that an Asian-associated ancestry cluster showed fewer N-insertions than the 666-donor mean. In a later analysis, across HLA loci, associated TCR counts were highest for DRB1, lowest for HLA-C.

This clone was recorded a few times. What it recognizes is unknown. Primers: 60 Vbeta forward and 13 Jbeta reverse. This table comes from immunoSEQ multiplex PCR, and its TCRdb copy is limited to in-frame clones, with some not included. Among some 200,000 clones listed, about 80% were seen once. The receptor comes from a woman aged 50 to 60 in good health and CMV-seropositive. What was sequenced was PBMCs.

For the CDR3, the DNA is TGTGCCAGCAGTTACTCCGCCAGATCCTACGAGCAGTACTTC. The encoded protein is CASSYSARSYEQYF. J is TRBJ2-7 and V is TRBV6-6; D remains unclear. CDR1 MNHNY and CDR2 SVGAGI come from the germline V gene (reference sequence). The CDR3 is 14 amino acids. The germline V and J ends were trimmed by 0 bases and 1 base, with 7 bases remaining between them.